This TCR beta chain was captured by sequencing in a study of blood T cell repertoires in COVID-19 (dated by TCRdb to the early 2020s). For context, the study as a whole: Samples from collaborators originated in the United States, Italy and Spain and spanned both the acute and convalescent phases of COVID-19. The prospective study material was composed of cDNA or gDNA derived from T cells, B-cell-depleted T cells, or PBMCs. Subjects who had been exposed to COVID-19, were actively infected with it, or had recovered from it provided the deeply sampled blood TCRbeta repertoires that made up the dataset. The repertoires were released in a freely available public database intended as a resource for research on the immune response to SARS-CoV-2. Samples were obtained from the ongoing ImmuneRACE study (first 160 participants) and from 1,254 subjects provided by 6 global collaborators. Nearly every sample came with metadata listing a de-identified subject ID, COVID-19 status, age in years and sex. Where available, HLA class I and class II types were taken from metadata supplied by the sample provider and were not determined by assay-based typing. General conclusions and limits of the study: The amount of clinical and demographic metadata varied by source and participant and was provided uncurated.

Concerning this clone: Its antigen has not been determined. Qualities for individual bases were not recorded, and no much larger clone is one base off.

In the prospective study, participants were about 18 to 95 years old, resided in about two dozen geographic areas of the United States, and were enrolled through a virtual design. In the prospective study, participants were assigned to cohorts based on the clinical history participants reported in a screening survey and a study questionnaire. Recovered participants in ImmuneRACE Cohort 3 were defined by two consecutive negative NP/OP PCR tests, clearance by a healthcare professional, or resolution of symptoms. Mobile phlebotomists in the prospective study collected whole blood, serum and a nasopharyngeal or oropharyngeal swab from every participant. Prospective study participants could optionally give additional blood draws and questionnaires over a 2-month period. Before DNA extraction, prospective study blood samples were shipped either frozen or at room temperature. CDR1 and CDR2 (SGHAT, FQNNGV) derive from the germline V gene. V lost 2 bases and J lost 13 bases; the stretch between them is 18 bases long. The CDR3 spans 14 residues, from the cysteine through the phenylalanine. The sequence is cut down to CDR3 DNA, 42 bases in frame from base 1.

TCRbeta CDR3 regions were amplified from genomic DNA by means of the immunoSEQ Assay, a bias-controlled multiplex PCR. Per the authors' processing: The number of nucleated cells in each sample was estimated from the amplification of reference gene primers within the assay. To quantify the absolute abundance of each unique TCRbeta CDR3 rearrangement, sequence reads were collapsed and filtered. For each sample, productive Simpson clonality was calculated by taking the square root of Simpson's diversity index across productive rearrangements. TCRdb's version of the immuneACCESS table is confined to in-frame rearrangements and falls short of the full clone set. An unresolved V gene accounts for under half of the shortfall where checked; the remainder is of unknown origin. That table furnishes V, J and clone size, whereas the DNA furnished D and trimming. The sample table records roughly 280,000 clones; about 85% of these occur just once. The ten top clones hold approximately 3% of the sample.

The V gene is TRBV11-2 and the J gene is TRBJ2-1, with no reliable assignment of the D segment. Sample: PBMCs or T cells enriched from blood (not recorded which). This sequence originates from a woman in her forties or fifties who had recovered from COVID-19. The DNA sequence is as follows: TGTGCCAGCAGCTTACACAGTGGTCCGCTGGATCAGTTCTTC. Translation gives CASSLHSGPLDQFF.